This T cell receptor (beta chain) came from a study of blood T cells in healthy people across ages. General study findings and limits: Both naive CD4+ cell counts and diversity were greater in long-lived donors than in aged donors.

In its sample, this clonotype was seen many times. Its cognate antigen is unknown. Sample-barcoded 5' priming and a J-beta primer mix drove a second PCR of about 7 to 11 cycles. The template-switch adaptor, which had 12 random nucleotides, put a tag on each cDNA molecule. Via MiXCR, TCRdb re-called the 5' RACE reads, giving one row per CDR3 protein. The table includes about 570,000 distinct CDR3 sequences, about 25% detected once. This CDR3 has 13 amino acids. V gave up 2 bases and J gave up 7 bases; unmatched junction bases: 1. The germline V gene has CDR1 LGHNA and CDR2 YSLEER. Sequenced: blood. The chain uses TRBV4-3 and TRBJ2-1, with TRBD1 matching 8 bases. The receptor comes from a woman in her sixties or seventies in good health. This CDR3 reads CASSQYRGNEQFF. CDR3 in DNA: TGCGCCAGCAGCCAATACAGGGGGAATGAGCAGTTCTTC.